One sample yielded the 10 T cell receptor beta chains listed below, sequenced in a study of T cell repertoires in aging, cancer and after chemotherapy. The template was genomic DNA from peripheral blood, not RNA. Multiplex touch-down PCR with TRB-A/B primers amplified rearranged V-D-J TRB sequences. TCRdb itself ran the multiplex PCR reads through MiXCR, one entry per CDR3 protein. Of about 12,000 distinct CDR3 sequences listed, around 20% were seen once; the top ten hold over 5.5%. Sequenced input: blood. These receptors were taken from a human donor in good health.

This clonotype was observed at least ten times. This CDR3 is CASSSRTGTYEQYF. The CDR3 coding sequence is TGTGCCAGCAGTTCCAGAACAGGTACCTACGAGCAGTACTTC. The chain recombines TRBV6-6 with TRBJ2-7; perhaps TRBD1 as D (5 bases). Germline CDR1 is MNHNY and CDR2 is SVGAGI (reference sequence). The CDR3 extends over 14 amino acids. Deletions cut 4 bases from V and 2 bases from J, with 12 bases between.

The chain has TRBV6-4 and TRBJ1-2, with unresolved D. The CDR3 totals 14 residues. V was cut by 2 bases and J by 2 bases, with 9 bases left in between. Germline V gene sequence: CDR1 MRHNA, CDR2 SNTAGT. CDR3 region: CASSDGSTNYGYTF. The CDR3 DNA follows: TGTGCCAGCAGTGACGGGAGCACGAACTATGGCTACACCTTC.

This clonotype was found many times. This chain joins TRBV12-3 or TRBV12-4 and TRBJ2-7; D possibly matches TRBD1 or TRBD2 (7 bases each). The CDR3 has 15 amino acids. V lost 5 bases and J 4 bases, leaving 18 bases between the germline ends. CDR3 nucleotides: TGTGCCAGCAGTCCCTTTGGGGAGGGGGCATACGAGCAGTACTTC. It encodes CASSPFGEGAYEQYF.

The CDR3 DNA reads as TGCAGTGCCGACCCACCCTTGGGACTCCTCTCGAACGGGAACACTGAAGCTTTCTTT. Translating gives CSADPPLGLLSNGNTEAFF. The chain joins TRBV20-1 to TRBJ1-1, with D possibly matching TRBD1 (5 bases). The germline V gene encodes CDR1 DFQATT and CDR2 SNEGSKA (reference sequence). V lost 6 bases and J lost 1, with 30 bases in between. This CDR3 is built from 19 residues.

CDR3 DNA sequence: TGTGCCAGCAAAGGTCACAGGGGTTCAAGGAACACTGAAGCTTTCTTT. Translated, it gives CASKGHRGSRNTEAFF. This chain connects TRBV12-3 or TRBV12-4 to TRBJ1-1, with 7 positions matching TRBD1. V gave up 7 bases and J gave up 1 base; unmatched junction bases: 12. This CDR3 is 16 amino acids long.

V and J are TRBV5-1 and TRBJ2-1, with D perhaps matching TRBD1 or TRBD2 (5 bases each). With 2 bases removed from V and 0 bases from J, the gap between germline ends came to 6 bases. The CDR3 is made up of 14 amino acids. CDR1 and CDR2 from the germline V gene are SGHRS and YFSETQ. As DNA, the CDR3 is TGCGCCAGCAGCTTCGGGACCTCCTACAATGAGCAGTTCTTC. It yields the protein CASSFGTSYNEQFF.

In its sample, this clonotype was seen a few times. This rearrangement joins TRBV6-4 to TRBJ1-2, with 9 nucleotides matching TRBD1. V lost 2 bases to trimming and J lost 8 bases; unmatched junction nucleotides: 6. Germline V CDR1 and CDR2: MRHNA, SNTAGT. There are 14 residues in the CDR3. CDR3 bases: TGTGCCAGCAGTGACCCGGGACAGGGCGGCGGCTACACCTTC. Translated: CASSDPGQGGGYTF.

This clonotype is medium-sized (0.01 to 0.1%). The rearrangement joins TRBV5-6 to TRBJ1-2; TRBD1 agrees at 7 bases. With V trimmed by 4 bases and J by 8 bases, 8 bases remained unmatched. The CDR3 runs to 13 residues. Germline V gene lookup returns CDR1 SGHDT and CDR2 YYEEEE. CDR3 sequence reads: CASSRTGVGGYTF. DNA for the CDR3: TGTGCCAGCAGCCGGACAGGAGTTGGGGGCTACACCTTC.

This chain connects TRBV6-5 to TRBJ2-7; 14 bases are a match to TRBD2. Germline-derived CDR1 and CDR2 are MNHEY and SVGAGI. Losses at the gene ends were 0 bases for V and 2 bases for J; bases not matched to a gene: 9. The CDR3 is 19 amino acids. The CDR3 reads CASSYSTSGGAEGAYEQYF. CDR3 nucleotide sequence: TGTGCCAGCAGTTACTCGACTAGCGGGGGGGCCGAAGGAGCCTACGAGCAGTACTTC.

This clonotype was recorded a few times. The chain joins TRBV12-3 or TRBV12-4 to TRBJ2-1; 10 nucleotides match TRBD1. The V segment lost 1 base and the J segment 9 bases; nucleotides outside the gene matches: 3. The CDR3 totals 14 residues. CDR3 nucleotides: TGTGCCAGCAGTTTAGTAGGACAGGGGGTTGAGCAGTTCTTC. It specifies CASSLVGQGVEQFF.